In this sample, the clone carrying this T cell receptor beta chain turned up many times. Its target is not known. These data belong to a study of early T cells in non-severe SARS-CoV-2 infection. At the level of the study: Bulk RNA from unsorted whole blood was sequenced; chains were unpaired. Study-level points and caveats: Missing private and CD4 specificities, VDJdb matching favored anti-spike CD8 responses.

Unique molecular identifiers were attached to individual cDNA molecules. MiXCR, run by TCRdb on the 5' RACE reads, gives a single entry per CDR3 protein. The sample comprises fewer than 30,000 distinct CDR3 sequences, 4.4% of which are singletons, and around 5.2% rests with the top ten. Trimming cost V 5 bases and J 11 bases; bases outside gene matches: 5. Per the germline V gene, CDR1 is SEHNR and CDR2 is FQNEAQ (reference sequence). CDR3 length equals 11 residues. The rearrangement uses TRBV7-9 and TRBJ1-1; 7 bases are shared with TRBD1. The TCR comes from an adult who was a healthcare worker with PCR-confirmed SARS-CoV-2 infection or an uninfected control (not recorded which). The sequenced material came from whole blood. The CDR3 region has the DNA TGTGCCAGCAGCCAGGACAGGTTCGCTTTCTTT. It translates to CASSQDRFAFF. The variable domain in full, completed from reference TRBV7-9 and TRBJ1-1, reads DTGVSQNPRHKITKRGQNVTFRCDPISEHNRLYWYRQTLGQGPEFLTYFQNEAQLEKSRLLSDRFSAERPKGSFSTLEIQRTEQGDSAMYLCASSQDRFAFFGQGTRLTVV.